Following are 21 T cell receptor beta chains from one sample sequenced in a study of CD8+CD57+ T cells in acquired aplastic anemia. The study profiled TCR beta VDJ and CDR3 using genomic DNA as template. TCRdb reprocessed the reads with MiXCR, giving one entry per CDR3 protein. Of 95,000 to 150,000 distinct CDR3 sequences listed, 45% to 60% were seen once; the top ten hold 25% to 30%. Those patients picked for sequencing had displayed CD8+CD57+ cell expansion on flow cytometry. Sequencing input: sorted CD4+, CD8+, or CD8+CD57+ T cells (not recorded which) from PBMCs. The origin of the receptors is a human donor with aplastic anemia.

This clonotype was seen repeatedly, ten times or more. The chain joins TRBV7-6 to TRBJ1-6, with D tentatively TRBD1 (5 bases). CDR1 and CDR2 (germline): SGHVS, FNYEAQ. V shed 5 bases and J shed 6 bases, with 11 bases lying between them. CDR3 length: 14 amino acids. The CDR3 loop is CASSPGGGNSPLHF. The CDR3 DNA reads TGTGCCAGCAGCCCAGGTGGGGGTAATTCACCCCTCCACTTT.

The chain uses TRBV10-1 and TRBJ2-7; TRBD1 matches at 7 bases. This CDR3 region has 18 residues. Germline assignment: CDR1 WNHNN and CDR2 SYGVQD (reference sequence). V lost 0 bases, J lost 3 bases, and 14 bases stayed unmatched. The CDR3 DNA reads as TGCGCCAGCAGTGAGTCCCATGGTGTTGACAGGGTCTACTACGAGCAGTACTTC. As protein: CASSESHGVDRVYYEQYF.

V usage is TRBV15 and J usage is TRBJ2-3; no clear D. The germline V gene has CDR1 LNHNV and CDR2 YYDKDF (reference sequence). The CDR3 has 13 amino acids. V shed 1 base and J shed 3 bases, with 5 bases lying between them. The CDR3 DNA reads TGTGCCACCAGCAGAGGGAGTACAGATACGCAGTATTTT. It codes for CATSRGSTDTQYF.

There are many counts of this clonotype. V is TRBV4-3 and J is TRBJ1-1, with D unresolved. The germline gives CDR1 LGHNA, CDR2 YSLEER. There are 16 residues in the CDR3. Trimming took 0 bases from V and 0 from J, leaving 11 bases between them. This CDR3 reads CASSQDRVSMNTEAFF. CDR3 DNA: TGCGCCAGCAGCCAAGATAGGGTGTCCATGAACACTGAAGCTTTCTTT.

This clonotype was counted at least ten times. This chain's CDR3 is CATSDSMATGELFF. CDR3 sequence (DNA): TGTGCCACCAGTGATTCAATGGCCACCGGGGAGCTGTTTTTT. The V gene is TRBV24-1, the J gene TRBJ2-2; D unresolved. The V gene lost 2 bases and the J gene lost 4 bases, with 7 bases spanning the gap. This CDR3 contains 14 residues. The germline V gene has CDR1 KGHDR and CDR2 SFDVKD.

The chain has TRBV7-9 and TRBJ1-4; D is possibly TRBD1 (6 bases). The germline V gene has CDR1 SEHNR and CDR2 FQNEAQ (reference sequence). The CDR3 covers 15 residues. V was pared by 4 bases and J by 4 bases, with 13 bases between. The CDR3 sequence: CASSSTQGYNEKLFF. The CDR3 DNA is TGTGCCAGCAGCTCAACGCAGGGGTATAATGAAAAACTGTTTTTT. The variable domain in full, with the rest retrieved from reference TRBV7-9 and TRBJ1-4, is DTGVSQNPRHKITKRGQNVTFRCDPISEHNRLYWYRQTLGQGPEFLTYFQNEAQLEKSRLLSDRFSAERPKGSFSTLEIQRTEQGDSAMYLCASSSTQGYNEKLFFGSGTQLSVL.

V gene TRBV20-1 combines with J gene TRBJ2-6; D gene ambiguous. The V end lost 5 bases, the J end lost 1 base, and 12 bases lay between the germline ends. This CDR3 is built from 15 residues. Germline CDR1 and CDR2: DFQATT and SNEGSKA (reference sequence). In DNA form, the CDR3 reads TGCAGTGCTTGGGGTCCGTCTTCTGGGGCCAACGTCCTGACTTTC. It codes for CSAWGPSSGANVLTF.

This chain connects TRBV3-1 to TRBJ2-1, with D possibly matching TRBD1 (5 bases). V was clipped by 0 bases and J by 8 bases, with 11 bases between them. There are 14 residues in the CDR3. Germline CDR1 LGHDT, CDR2 YNNKEL (reference sequence). The CDR3 here is CASSQEQVNDEQFF. Written as DNA, the CDR3 is TGTGCCAGCAGCCAAGAACAGGTGAACGATGAGCAGTTCTTC.

This clonotype has only one observation. One base away lies a much larger clone, so this may be a sequencing read error. The chain recombines TRBV24-1 with TRBJ2-5; D possibly corresponds to TRBD2 (6 bases). Trimming left V 9 bases short and J 7 bases short, with 17 bases between. CDR3 length equals 13 residues. Germline assignment: CDR1 KGHDR and CDR2 SFDVKD. The CDR3 region is CATRRGPAGTQYF. The CDR3 bases are TGTGCCACCCGGAGGGGTCCAGCCGGGACCCAGTACTTC.

V gene TRBV7-8 combines with J gene TRBJ1-5, with 7 bases identical to TRBD1. The V and J ends lost 0 bases and 0 bases, in that order; junction bases with no gene match: 8. The CDR3 consists of 18 residues. From germline, CDR1 is SGHVS and CDR2 FQNEAQ. The CDR3: CASSLADRARDSNQPQHF. In nucleotides, the CDR3 is TGTGCCAGCAGCTTAGCTGACAGGGCGCGGGATAGCAATCAGCCCCAGCATTTT.

In its sample, this clonotype was seen many times. V gene TRBV28 combines with J gene TRBJ1-6; 7 bases agree with TRBD1. The CDR3 totals 13 residues. Germline CDR1 MDHEN, CDR2 SYDVKM. Unmatched junction bases numbered 4, after V lost 6 bases and J lost 8 bases. CDR3 loop: CASSETGYSPLHF. CDR3 nucleotides: TGTGCCAGCAGCGAGACAGGGTATTCACCCCTCCACTTT.

A few counts support this clonotype. This sequence joins TRBV7-2 and TRBJ1-1; D is unclear. The CDR3 length is 14 residues. Germline V gene sequence: CDR1 SGHTA, CDR2 FQGNSA. V was shortened by 5 bases and J by 4 bases, with 14 bases between the two germline ends. The CDR3 reads CASSTRIGVTEAFF. DNA of the CDR3: TGTGCCAGCAGCACTCGAATTGGGGTCACTGAAGCTTTCTTT.

The V call is TRBV7-9, the J call TRBJ2-7, with D possibly TRBD2 on 5 matching bases. The CDR3 length is 13 residues. Trimming cost V 5 bases and J 1 base, with 9 bases left between them. CDR1 SEHNR and CDR2 FQNEAQ come from the germline V gene (reference sequence). CDR3 loop: CASSREGSYEQYF. CDR3 in DNA: TGTGCCAGCAGCCGCGAGGGATCCTACGAGCAGTACTTC.

The V and J genes are TRBV10-1 and TRBJ2-5; 8 bases map to TRBD1. This CDR3 has 15 residues. Looked up from germline, CDR1 is WNHNN and CDR2 is SYGVQD (reference sequence). Unmatched junction bases numbered 6, after V lost 2 bases and J lost 4 bases. CDR3 loop: CASSETRQGRETQYF. The CDR3 nucleotides are TGCGCCAGCAGTGAGACCCGACAGGGGAGAGAGACCCAGTACTTC.

At least ten counts were recorded for this clonotype. This rearrangement joins TRBV10-3 to TRBJ2-3; the match to TRBD2 covers 8 bases. Germline values: CDR1 ENHRY, CDR2 SYGVKD. The CDR3 has 15 amino acids. J gave up 3 bases and V 11 bases, and 13 bases lay outside the gene matches. CDR3 DNA sequence: TGTGCCTCGGGGGCCCGGGGGGGCCGGACAGATACGCAGTATTTT. Encoded protein: CASGARGGRTDTQYF.

The V and J genes are TRBV10-3 and TRBJ1-3; 7 nucleotides match TRBD1. Germline V lookup: CDR1 ENHRY, CDR2 SYGVKD. With V trimmed by 0 bases and J by 4 bases, 6 bases remained unmatched. The CDR3 has 16 residues. The DNA of the CDR3 is TGTGCCATCAGTGAGTCTGGGACAGTGAAAGGAAACACCATATATTTT. The encoded protein is CAISESGTVKGNTIYF.

Ten or more counts support this clonotype. The chain links TRBV27 to TRBJ1-6, with 9 bases that match TRBD1. The CDR3 totals 14 residues. After removal of 6 bases from V and 9 bases from J, the junction contained 6 bases not matched to a gene. Germline CDR1 and CDR2: MNHEY and SMNVEV (reference sequence). The CDR3 loop is CASSGDRAPSPLHF. The CDR3, as DNA: TGTGCCAGCAGCGGGGACAGGGCTCCTTCACCCCTCCACTTT.

The rearrangement links TRBV15 to TRBJ1-2; 12 nucleotides line up with TRBD1. J lost 8 bases, V lost 0 bases, and 4 bases had no gene match. The CDR3 is 15 residues long. CDR1 is LNHNV and CDR2 is YYDKDF in the germline V gene (reference sequence). As DNA, the CDR3 is TGTGCCACCAGCAGAGAGGGACAGGGGGCGGGCGGCTACACCTTC. This codes for CATSREGQGAGGYTF.

Here the CDR3 DNA reads TGTGCCAGTAGTGACAGGGGGCCCACTTATAATTCACCCCTCCACTTT. This codes for CASSDRGPTYNSPLHF. The chain carries TRBV19 and TRBJ1-6, with TRBD1 matching 10 bases. Trimming cost V 5 bases and J 4 bases; bases outside gene matches: 5. Germline values: CDR1 LNHDA, CDR2 SQIVND (reference sequence). This CDR3 spans 16 amino acids.

The chain carries TRBV20-1 and TRBJ1-1; D remains ambiguous. The CDR3 extends over 13 amino acids. Germline assignment: CDR1 DFQATT and CDR2 SNEGSKA (reference sequence). Trimming left V 2 bases short and J 5 bases short, with 12 bases between. This chain's CDR3 is CSARKGGQTEAFF. The DNA of the CDR3 is TGCAGTGCTAGAAAGGGAGGTCAGACTGAAGCTTTCTTT.

This clonotype was observed a handful of times. The rearrangement uses TRBV24-1 and TRBJ1-2, with a tentative D call TRBD1 (5 bases). The CDR3 consists of 12 residues. Trimming stripped 5 bases from V and 8 bases from J, with 11 bases between. The germline gives CDR1 KGHDR, CDR2 SFDVKD. The CDR3 nucleotides are TGTGCCACCAGTGCAGGGAATAGAGGCTACACCTTC. This encodes CATSAGNRGYTF.